These 9 T cell receptor beta chains originate from one sample sequenced in a study of blood T cells in healthy people across ages. The authors ran a second PCR of roughly 7 to 11 cycles using a sample-barcoded 5' primer and a J-beta primer mix. TCRdb re-called the 5' RACE reads through MiXCR, storing one row per CDR3 protein. In the table there are about a million distinct CDR3 sequences, roughly half of which are singletons. The sequencing input was blood. The receptor set was obtained from a woman aged 60 to 75 in good health.

The genes are TRBV5-6 and TRBJ2-4; TRBD1 matches 7 bases. The CDR3 is made up of 12 amino acids. The germline CDR1 and CDR2 sequences are SGHDT and YYEEEE. V was pared by 4 bases and J by 13 bases, with 8 bases of the junction left unmatched. The CDR3 DNA reads TGTGCCAGCAGCCAGACTGGGACAGAGCAGTACTTC. Its translation: CASSQTGTEQYF. Full variable domain (remainder filled in from reference TRBV5-6 and TRBJ2-4): DAGVTQSPTHLIKTRGQQVTLRCSPKSGHDTVSWYQQALGQGPQFIFQYYEEEERQRGNFPDRFSGHQFPNYSSELNVNALLLGDSALYLCASSQTGTEQYFGAGTRLSVL.

In this sample, this clonotype turned up a few times. This chain links TRBV5-1 with TRBJ2-5; possibly TRBD2 for D (5 bases). The CDR3 contains 14 residues. The ends were cut back, 3 bases at V and 3 bases at J, with 12 bases in the middle. The V gene's germline CDR1 is SGHRS and CDR2 YFSETQ. The CDR3 sequence: CASSSSAGEETQYF. CDR3 bases: TGCGCCAGCAGCTCCTCGGCGGGCGAAGAGACCCAGTACTTC. Filled out from reference TRBV5-1 and TRBJ2-5, the complete variable domain reads KAGVTQTPRYLIKTRGQQVTLSCSPISGHRSVSWYQQTPGQGLQFLFEYFSETQRNKGNFPGRFSGRQFSNSRSEMNVSTLELGDSALYLCASSSSAGEETQYFGPGTRLLVL.

This chain uses TRBV10-3 with TRBJ2-6; TRBD1 might be the D (5 bases). V was clipped by 4 bases and J by 0 bases, with 7 bases between them. Germline CDR1 ENHRY, CDR2 SYGVKD. This CDR3 has 15 amino acids. CDR3 coding DNA: TGTGCCATCAGTGTAGGGGACTCTGGGGCCAACGTCCTGACTTTC. Protein product: CAISVGDSGANVLTF.

V and J are TRBV12-3 or TRBV12-4 and TRBJ2-5, with 8 nucleotides matching TRBD1. The CDR3 has 14 amino acids. Trimming removed 3 bases from V and 5 bases from J; junction bases left unmatched: 5. The CDR3 coding sequence is TGTGCCAGCAGTTTCTCAGGACAGGGCGAGACCCAGTACTTC. Amino acids: CASSFSGQGETQYF.

The count of this clonotype is one. This chain uses TRBV20-1 with TRBJ2-3, with D uncertain. Germline lookup yields CDR1 DFQATT and CDR2 SNEGSKA (reference sequence). The CDR3 totals 14 residues. Trimming cost V 3 bases and J 3 bases, with 13 bases left between them. DNA of the CDR3: TGCAGTGCTAGGAAGAGATGGGGTACAGATACGCAGTATTTT. It specifies CSARKRWGTDTQYF.

This clonotype was seen repeatedly, ten times or more. This sequence joins TRBV7-8 and TRBJ2-5, with 8 bases fitting TRBD1. Germline-derived CDR1 and CDR2 are SGHVS and FQNEAQ. The V gene end was trimmed by 5 bases and the J gene end by 5 bases; junction bases not matched to a gene: 10. The CDR3 has 15 amino acids. As DNA, the CDR3 is TGTGCCAGCAGCGTCAGGACAGGGTCAATGGAGACCCAGTACTTC. Its translation: CASSVRTGSMETQYF.

The chain recombines TRBV6-5 with TRBJ2-1, with a tentative D call TRBD2 (6 bases). CDR1 and CDR2 from the germline V gene are MNHEY and SVGAGI. This CDR3 has 14 residues. The ends were cut back, 4 bases at V and 1 base at J, with 8 bases in the middle. The CDR3 DNA reads as TGTGCCAGCAGTTCTAGCGAGTCCTACAATGAGCAGTTCTTC. This codes for CASSSSESYNEQFF.

The chain uses TRBV20-1 and TRBJ2-7, with 10 bases fitting TRBD1. Germline V CDR1 and CDR2: DFQATT, SNEGSKA (reference sequence). V shed 6 bases, J shed 5 bases, and the junction held 7 bases outside the gene matches. The CDR3 is 13 residues long. CDR3 in amino acids: CSARTGGMNEQYF. CDR3 DNA sequence: TGCAGTGCCCGGACAGGGGGGATGAACGAGCAGTACTTC.

This clonotype has a count of ten or more. The V gene is TRBV2, the J gene TRBJ2-7; D gene ambiguous. CDR3 size: 13 residues. Per the germline V gene, CDR1 is SNHLY and CDR2 is FYNNEI. The V end lost 8 bases, the J end lost 3 bases, and 14 bases lay between the germline ends. This chain's CDR3 is CASQATLNYEQYF. CDR3 DNA sequence: TGTGCCAGCCAAGCGACCCTTAACTACGAGCAGTACTTC.